This TCR beta chain was identified during a study of CD8 T cells in ankylosing spondylitis. Study-wide points: Earlier authors reported some of these motif variants in reactive arthritis synovial fluid and blood.

This clonotype was detected only a few times. Its antigen remains unidentified. Libraries of TCR beta came from quantitative 5'-RACE with molecular barcodes. TCRdb reprocessed the 5' RACE reads via MiXCR and lists one record per CDR3 protein. Seen here are about 24,000 distinct CDR3 sequences, about an eighth observed once, and the top ten hold under 40%. This TCR was sampled from a male donor with ankylosing spondylitis or in good health (not recorded which). The sequenced sample consisted of blood.

The CDR3 DNA is TGTGCCAGCAGCTTGGGGACTACTACAGATACGCAGTATTTT. It translates to CASSLGTTTDTQYF. The chain links TRBV7-2 to TRBJ2-3, with TRBD2 matching over 7 bases. Germline-derived CDR1 and CDR2 are SGHTA and FQGNSA. J lost 3 bases, V lost 3 bases, and 3 bases had no gene match. The CDR3 totals 14 residues.